This T cell receptor beta chain was observed in a study of cytomegalovirus exposure and HLA in healthy donors. Study-wide findings and caveats: The study flagged approximately 180 TCR beta chains as cytomegalovirus-associated.

This CDR3 region has 14 residues. The germline V gene has CDR1 SGHNT and CDR2 YYREEE (reference sequence). Trimming at V came to 4 bases and at J to 8 bases, leaving 9 bases not matched to a gene. Produced via immunoSEQ multiplex PCR; TCRdb's table is partial and in-frame only. Of some 130,000 clones in the sample, approximately 92% are singletons; the top ten hold roughly 1.2%. Worth noting for this clone: What it binds is not known.

This receptor was taken from a woman aged 18-30 years in good health and CMV-seronegative. The V and J genes are TRBV5-4 and TRBJ1-1; 9 bases are a match to TRBD1. Source material: PBMCs. The chain's CDR3 is CASSLRTGEVEAFF. The CDR3 nucleotides read TGTGCCAGCAGCCTGCGGACAGGGGAGGTCGAAGCTTTCTTT. Filled out from reference TRBV5-4 and TRBJ1-1, the complete variable domain reads ETGVTQSPTHLIKTRGQQVTLRCSSQSGHNTVSWYQQALGQGPQFIFQYYREEENGRGNFPPRFSGLQFPNYSSELNVNALELDDSALYLCASSLRTGEVEAFFGQGTRLTVV.